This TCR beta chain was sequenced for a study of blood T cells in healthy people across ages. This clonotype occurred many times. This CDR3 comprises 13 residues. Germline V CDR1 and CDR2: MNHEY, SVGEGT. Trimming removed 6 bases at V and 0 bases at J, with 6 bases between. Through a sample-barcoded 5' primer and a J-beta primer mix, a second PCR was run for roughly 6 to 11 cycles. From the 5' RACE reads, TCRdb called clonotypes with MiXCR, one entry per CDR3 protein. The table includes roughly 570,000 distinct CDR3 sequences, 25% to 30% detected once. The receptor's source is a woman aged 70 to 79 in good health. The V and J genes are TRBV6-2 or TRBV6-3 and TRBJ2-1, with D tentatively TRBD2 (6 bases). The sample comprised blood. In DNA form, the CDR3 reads TGTGCCAGCAGGACTAGCTCCTACAATGAGCAGTTCTTC. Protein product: CASRTSSYNEQFF.